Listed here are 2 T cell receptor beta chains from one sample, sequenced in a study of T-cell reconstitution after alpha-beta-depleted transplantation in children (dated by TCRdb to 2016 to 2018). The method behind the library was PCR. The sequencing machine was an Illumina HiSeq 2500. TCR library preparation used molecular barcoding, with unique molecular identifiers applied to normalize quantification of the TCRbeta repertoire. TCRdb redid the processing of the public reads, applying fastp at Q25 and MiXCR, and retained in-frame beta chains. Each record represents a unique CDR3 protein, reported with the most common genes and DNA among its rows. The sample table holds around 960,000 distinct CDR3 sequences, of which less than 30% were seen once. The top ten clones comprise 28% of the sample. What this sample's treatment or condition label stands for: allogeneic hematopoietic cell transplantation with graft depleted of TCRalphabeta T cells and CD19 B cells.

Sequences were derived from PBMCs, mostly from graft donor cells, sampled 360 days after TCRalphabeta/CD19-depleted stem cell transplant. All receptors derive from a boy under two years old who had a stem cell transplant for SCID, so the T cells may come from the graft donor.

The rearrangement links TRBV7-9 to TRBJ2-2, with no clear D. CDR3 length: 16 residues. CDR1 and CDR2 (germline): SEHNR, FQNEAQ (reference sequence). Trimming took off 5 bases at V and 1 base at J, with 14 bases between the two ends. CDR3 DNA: TGTGCCAGCAGCCCCCGGGTCATGAGGAACACCGGGGAGCTGTTTTTT. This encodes CASSPRVMRNTGELFF.

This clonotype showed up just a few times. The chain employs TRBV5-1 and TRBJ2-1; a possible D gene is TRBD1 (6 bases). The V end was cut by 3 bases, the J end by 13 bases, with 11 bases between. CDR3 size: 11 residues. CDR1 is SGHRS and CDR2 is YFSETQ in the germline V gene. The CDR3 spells CASSSGDAQFF. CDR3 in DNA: TGCGCCAGCAGCTCAGGGGATGCACAGTTCTTC.